A selection of T cell receptor beta chains follows, all from one sample in a study of cytomegalovirus exposure and HLA in healthy donors. Clones were sequenced by immunoSEQ multiplex PCR, and TCRdb holds only the in-frame ones, with some missing. Of roughly 98,000 clones listed, about 83% are singletons. The sequencing input was PBMCs. Receptors were obtained from a woman aged 25 to 45 in good health and CMV-seronegative. CDR3s include the opening cysteine and the closing phenylalanine or tryptophan. D genes are given only for firm matches. Only some rows state a clone size, as once, few, many or a class for expanded clones.

D	V	J	size	CDR3	DNA
TRBD1	TRBV9	TRBJ1-2	-	CASSVEDREPNGYTF	TGTGCCAGCAGCGTAGAAGACAGGGAACCAAATGGCTACACCTTC
TRBD2	TRBV9	TRBJ2-1	-	CASSPMVGGPSEQFF	TGTGCCAGCAGCCCCATGGTGGGAGGGCCCAGTGAGCAGTTCTTC
-	TRBV7-9	TRBJ2-7	-	CASSPRSYEQYF	TGTGCCAGCAGTCCCAGGTCCTACGAGCAGTACTTC
TRBD2	TRBV29-1	TRBJ2-1	-	CSVTLAERYNEQFF	TGCAGCGTTACCCTAGCGGAACGCTACAATGAGCAGTTCTTC
TRBD2	TRBV27	TRBJ2-3	-	CASPLGREDTDTQYF	TGTGCCAGCCCCTTGGGGCGGGAGGACACAGATACGCAGTATTTT
TRBD1	TRBV6-5	TRBJ2-7	-	CASSYIQGARYEQYF	TGTGCCAGCAGTTACATTCAGGGGGCTCGCTACGAGCAGTACTTC
-	TRBV15	TRBJ2-1	-	CATRGGTYNEQFF	TGTGCCACCAGGGGGGGTACCTACAATGAGCAGTTCTTC
TRBD1	TRBV7-2	TRBJ2-7	once	CASSSTRDRVSYEQYF	TGTGCCAGCAGCTCGACCCGGGACAGGGTCTCCTACGAGCAGTACTTC
-	TRBV10-2	TRBJ1-6	-	CASSDRDYNSPLHF	TGCGCCAGCAGTGATCGGGATTATAATTCACCCCTCCACTTT
-	TRBV29-1	TRBJ1-4	-	CSVSGPSEKLFF	TGCAGCGTCTCAGGGCCTTCAGAAAAACTGTTTTTT
-	TRBV27	TRBJ1-1	-	CASSLTETLGHSEAFF	TGTGCCAGCAGTTTAACCGAAACCCTCGGACACAGTGAAGCTTTCTTT